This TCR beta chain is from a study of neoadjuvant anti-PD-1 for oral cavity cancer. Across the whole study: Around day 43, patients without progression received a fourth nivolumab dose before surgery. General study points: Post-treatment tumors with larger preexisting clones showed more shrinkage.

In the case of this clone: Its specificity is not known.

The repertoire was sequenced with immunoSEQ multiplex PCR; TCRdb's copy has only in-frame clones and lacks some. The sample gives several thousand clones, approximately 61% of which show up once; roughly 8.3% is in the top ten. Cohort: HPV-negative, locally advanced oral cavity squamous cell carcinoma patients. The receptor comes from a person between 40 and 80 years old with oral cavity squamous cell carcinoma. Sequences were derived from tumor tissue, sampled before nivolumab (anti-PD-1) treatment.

The CDR3: CASSQSGRRFYEQYF. For the CDR3, the DNA is TGTGCCAGCAGCCAAAGCGGGCGTAGGTTCTACGAGCAGTACTTC. V usage is TRBV5-5 and J usage is TRBJ2-7, with D tentatively TRBD2 (6 bases). This CDR3 has 15 amino acids. Per germline, CDR1 SGHKS and CDR2 YYEKEE (reference sequence). The V end lost 4 bases, the J end lost 3 bases, and 17 bases lay between the germline ends.